One sample yielded the 27 T cell receptor beta chains listed below, sequenced in a study of blood T cell repertoires in COVID-19. Data came from immunoSEQ multiplex PCR; TCRdb stores just in-frame clones and leaves some out. Of roughly 230,000 clones in the sample, about 83% were seen once. Sequencing input: peripheral blood. All receptors come from a human donor in a cohort sampled during active COVID-19.

This clone appeared a few times. The gene calls are TRBV5-1 and TRBJ2-7; 7 nucleotides match TRBD1. In germline, CDR1 is SGHRS, CDR2 YFSETQ. This CDR3 has 15 amino acids. The V gene end was trimmed by 0 bases and the J gene end by 4 bases; junction bases not matched to a gene: 7. DNA for the CDR3: TGCGCCAGCAGCTTGGACCCACAGGGGTTGTACGAGCAGTACTTC. Translated, it gives CASSLDPQGLYEQYF.

This sequence joins TRBV28 and TRBJ2-2, with TRBD1 identical over 9 bases. This CDR3 is built from 15 residues. Germline values: CDR1 MDHEN, CDR2 SYDVKM. The ends lost 6 bases at V and 4 bases at J; junction bases unmatched: 6. CDR3 nucleotides: TGTGCCAGCAGGCCCGGGACAGGGATCACCGGGGAGCTGTTTTTT. Residues: CASRPGTGITGELFF.

V and J are TRBV18 and TRBJ2-3; no definite D call. V was clipped by 6 bases and J by 2 bases, with 15 bases between them. This CDR3 has 15 amino acids. In germline, CDR1 is KGHSH, CDR2 LQKENI. This CDR3 reads CASSFRSLDTDTQYF. DNA of the CDR3: TGTGCCAGCTCCTTTAGGAGTTTGGACACAGATACGCAGTATTTT.

This clone occurred once. The CDR3 coding sequence is TGCGCCAGCAGTGGGGGGGACAGGCTCGCAGATACGCAGTATTTT. It specifies CASSGGDRLADTQYF. V and J are TRBV10-1 and TRBJ2-3; 8 bases agree with TRBD1. Trimming removed 4 bases from V and 4 bases from J; junction bases left unmatched: 7. The CDR3 covers 15 residues. Germline CDR1 reads WNHNN; CDR2 reads SYGVQD (reference sequence).

CDR3 sequence: CASSLGGSTSYEQYF. The CDR3 DNA reads as TGTGCCAGCAGCTTAGGCGGGAGCACCTCCTACGAGCAGTACTTC. This chain uses TRBV7-9 with TRBJ2-7, with 7 bases aligning to TRBD2. The germline gives CDR1 SEHNR, CDR2 FQNEAQ (reference sequence). The length of the CDR3 is 15 residues. V shed 1 base, J shed 0 bases, and the junction held 3 bases outside the gene matches.

In its sample, this clone was seen a few times. The gene calls are TRBV19 and TRBJ1-4, with D possibly being TRBD1 (6 bases). The CDR3 loop spans 15 amino acids. Germline V CDR1 and CDR2: LNHDA, SQIVND (reference sequence). Trimming left V 4 bases short and J 7 bases short, with 16 bases between. CDR3 amino acids: CASSTPGTTGEKLFF. The DNA of the CDR3 is TGTGCCAGTAGTACCCCCGGGACAACGGGTGAAAAACTGTTTTTT.

The J gene is TRBJ1-2, the V gene TRBV7-2; D is possibly TRBD1 (5 bases). Trimming cost V 2 bases and J 4 bases, with 14 bases left between them. The CDR3 runs 15 residues. The germline V gene encodes CDR1 SGHTA and CDR2 FQGNSA. This CDR3 reads CASSLLSNGGYGYTF. CDR3 DNA: TGTGCCAGCAGCTTATTGTCAAACGGGGGCTATGGCTACACCTTC.

V gene TRBV7-3 combines with J gene TRBJ2-3, with D possibly matching TRBD2 (5 bases). Germline CDR1 SGHTA, CDR2 FQGTGA. The CDR3 is made up of 16 amino acids. V was trimmed by 5 bases and J by 0 bases, leaving 15 bases between them. DNA of the CDR3: TGTGCCAGCAGCCTTTGGACTGGGTCTAGCACAGATACGCAGTATTTT. It translates to CASSLWTGSSTDTQYF.

The rearrangement joins TRBV6-2 or TRBV6-3 to TRBJ1-1, with D tentatively TRBD1 (6 bases). V was shortened by 6 bases and J by 2 bases, with 10 bases between the two germline ends. The CDR3 has 13 residues. Per germline, CDR1 MNHEY and CDR2 SVGEGT. The CDR3 DNA reads as TGTGCCAGCAGCATACAGGGAAACACTGAAGCTTTCTTT. It codes for CASSIQGNTEAFF.

This clone was detected only a few times. The chain couples TRBV5-1 to TRBJ1-5; TRBD1 matches 7 bases. V gave up 4 bases and J gave up 3 bases; unmatched junction bases: 10. The V gene's germline CDR1 is SGHRS and CDR2 YFSETQ. The CDR3 totals 16 residues. The CDR3 protein is CASSTGQVDSNQPQHF. In nucleotides, the CDR3 is TGCGCCAGCAGCACCGGACAGGTGGACTCCAATCAGCCCCAGCATTTT.

Comment on this clone: The same CDR3 also results from other DNA sequences found in this sample. This chain uses TRBV5-4 with TRBJ2-3, with a tentative D call TRBD1 (6 bases). The germline V gene has CDR1 SGHNT and CDR2 YYREEE (reference sequence). This CDR3 is 14 amino acids long. Deletions cut 0 bases from V and 3 bases from J, with 8 bases between. DNA of the CDR3: TGTGCCAGCAGCTTGGGGGGGCGAACAGATACGCAGTATTTT. Protein product: CASSLGGRTDTQYF.

The chain is built from TRBV24-1 and TRBJ2-5, with D tentatively TRBD2 (6 bases). V gave up 2 bases and J gave up 4 bases, with 13 bases separating them. Germline CDR1 KGHDR, CDR2 SFDVKD. The CDR3 is 15 residues long. CDR3 loop: CATSDSGRVGETQYF. CDR3 nucleotides: TGTGCCACCAGTGATTCCGGGAGAGTTGGAGAGACCCAGTACTTC.

The chain carries TRBV15 and TRBJ2-2; 8 bases agree with TRBD1. J gave up 7 bases and V 4 bases, and 5 bases lay outside the gene matches. Germline V gene sequence: CDR1 LNHNV, CDR2 YYDKDF (reference sequence). There are 14 residues in the CDR3. CDR3 protein: CATSNGQGSGELFF. CDR3 DNA sequence: TGTGCCACCAGCAACGGACAGGGTAGCGGGGAGCTGTTTTTT.

In this sample, this clone turned up a few times. V and J are TRBV13 and TRBJ1-5; D might be TRBD1 (5 bases). Trimming cost V 2 bases and J 0 bases, with 14 bases left between them. Looked up from germline, CDR1 is PRHDT and CDR2 is FYEKMQ (reference sequence). The CDR3 has 17 residues. The chain's CDR3 is CASSLPDRANSNQPQHF. In DNA form, the CDR3 reads TGTGCCAGCAGCTTACCAGACAGAGCTAATAGCAATCAGCCCCAGCATTTT.

The chain couples TRBV5-1 to TRBJ1-4; the D gene is possibly TRBD1 (5 bases). This CDR3 comprises 16 residues. V gave up 3 bases and J gave up 1 base, with 13 bases separating them. CDR1 is SGHRS and CDR2 is YFSETQ in the germline V gene. The CDR3 bases are TGCGCCAGCAGCTGGGGACTGACTCAAACTAATGAAAAACTGTTTTTT. Translation: CASSWGLTQTNEKLFF.

This chain connects TRBV29-1 to TRBJ1-3; unclear D gene. The CDR3 runs 12 residues. V was trimmed by 7 bases and J by 7 bases, leaving 14 bases between them. CDR1 is SQVTM and CDR2 is ANQGSEA in the germline V gene. The CDR3 is CSAGSSSNTIYF. The CDR3 nucleotides read TGCAGCGCTGGGAGTAGCTCGAACACCATATATTTT. The variable domain in full, completed from reference TRBV29-1 and TRBJ1-3, reads SAVISQKPSRDICQRGTSLTIQCQVDSQVTMMFWYRQQPGQSLTLIATANQGSEATYESGFVIDKFPISRPNLTFSTLTVSNMSPEDSSIYLCSAGSSSNTIYFGEGSWLTVV.

This clone was detected only once. The chain combines TRBV6-5 with TRBJ1-6; D gene unclear. Germline loops: CDR1 MNHEY, CDR2 SVGAGI. The CDR3 has 13 residues. The ends were cut back, 7 bases at V and 9 bases at J, with 13 bases in the middle. The CDR3 DNA sequence: TGTGCCAGCAAGAGCGGGGAGGGTTCACCCCTCCACTTT. Protein sequence: CASKSGEGSPLHF.

The chain is built from TRBV4-1 and TRBJ1-1, with TRBD1 identical over 7 bases. Trimming at V came to 3 bases and at J to 0 bases, leaving 7 bases not matched to a gene. This CDR3 comprises 16 residues. Germline loops: CDR1 MGHRA, CDR2 YSYEKL. The CDR3 loop is CASSQPRGQVNTEAFF. CDR3 sequence (DNA): TGCGCCAGCAGCCAGCCCCGAGGACAGGTGAACACTGAAGCTTTCTTT.

This clone has a single count. The chain has TRBV5-1 and TRBJ2-3; D is possibly TRBD2 (6 bases). Deletions cut 5 bases from V and 1 base from J, with 14 bases between. This CDR3 is 15 amino acids long. Germline CDR1 reads SGHRS; CDR2 reads YFSETQ. CDR3 DNA: TGCGCCAGCAGTCTCTGGAGGGTAGGCACAGATACGCAGTATTTT. It codes for CASSLWRVGTDTQYF.

The chain employs TRBV6-5 and TRBJ2-3; D gene ambiguous. CDR3 size: 13 residues. Trimming removed 5 bases from V and 6 bases from J, with 12 bases in between. Germline V gene lookup returns CDR1 MNHEY and CDR2 SVGAGI. This CDR3 is CASSLTPFDTQYF. Here the CDR3 DNA reads TGTGCCAGCAGTCTGACACCATTCGATACGCAGTATTTT.

This chain links TRBV19 with TRBJ1-2; D gene unclear. CDR1 is LNHDA, CDR2 SQIVND, per germline (reference sequence). Between the trimmed V and J ends, which lost 4 bases and 7 bases, there was a span of 22 bases. This CDR3 comprises 16 residues. The CDR3 DNA reads TGTGCCAGTAGTACCACTCACAGCCCTCAAATGGGTGGCTACACCTTC. It encodes CASSTTHSPQMGGYTF.

This rearrangement joins TRBV19 to TRBJ2-7, with 7 positions matching TRBD1. Germline CDR1 LNHDA, CDR2 SQIVND (reference sequence). With V trimmed by 3 bases and J by 4 bases, 9 bases remained unmatched. The CDR3 length is 15 residues. In nucleotides, the CDR3 is TGTGCCAGTAGTATGGCAGGGGGAACTTCGTACGAGCAGTACTTC. As protein: CASSMAGGTSYEQYF.

The chain is built from TRBV10-3 and TRBJ2-3; the match to TRBD1 covers 8 bases. The trim removed 7 bases at V and 0 bases at J, leaving 6 bases unmatched. Looked up from germline, CDR1 is ENHRY and CDR2 is SYGVKD. The CDR3 contains 15 residues. The CDR3 region is CAITKDRASTDTQYF. CDR3 DNA: TGTGCCATCACGAAGGACAGGGCGAGCACAGATACGCAGTATTTT.

This clone has only a few counts. V and J are TRBV29-1 and TRBJ2-7, with 12 bases identical to TRBD1. The V and J ends lost 7 bases and 4 bases, in that order; junction bases with no gene match: 17. The CDR3 contains 17 residues. Germline CDR1 and CDR2: SQVTM and ANQGSEA. The CDR3 DNA sequence: TGCAGCGCTCAGAATAGGGACAGGGGGCCCTCGAGGTACGAGCAGTACTTC. It translates to CSAQNRDRGPSRYEQYF.

The rearrangement uses TRBV29-1 and TRBJ2-1; 8 nucleotides line up with TRBD1. Germline-derived CDR1 and CDR2 are SQVTM and ANQGSEA. Trimming took 6 bases from V and 6 from J; bases not matched to a gene: 7. The CDR3 is made up of 13 amino acids. CDR3 region: CSVATTGANEQFF. CDR3 DNA: TGCAGCGTCGCGACGACAGGGGCCAATGAGCAGTTCTTC.

V gene TRBV2 combines with J gene TRBJ2-2; D not resolved. Germline CDR1 and CDR2: SNHLY and FYNNEI. V lost 5 bases and J 0 bases, leaving 10 bases between the germline ends. CDR3 length equals 15 residues. The CDR3 DNA sequence: TGTGCCAGCAGTCCGAGAACGACGAACACCGGGGAGCTGTTTTTT. Encoded protein: CASSPRTTNTGELFF.

The chain links TRBV5-5 to TRBJ2-7, with unresolved D. Germline-derived CDR1 and CDR2 are SGHKS and YYEKEE (reference sequence). The CDR3 has 14 residues. Trimming took off 0 bases at V and 1 base at J, with 8 bases between the two ends. CDR3 nucleotides: TGTGCCAGCAGCTTGGTACTCTCTTCCTACGAGCAGTACTTC. It codes for CASSLVLSSYEQYF. The full variable domain, its missing parts supplied by reference TRBV5-5 and TRBJ2-7, is DAGVTQSPTHLIKTRGQQVTLRCSPISGHKSVSWYQQVLGQGPQFIFQYYEKEERGRGNFPDRFSARQFPNYSSELNVNALLLGDSALYLCASSLVLSSYEQYFGPGTRLTVT.